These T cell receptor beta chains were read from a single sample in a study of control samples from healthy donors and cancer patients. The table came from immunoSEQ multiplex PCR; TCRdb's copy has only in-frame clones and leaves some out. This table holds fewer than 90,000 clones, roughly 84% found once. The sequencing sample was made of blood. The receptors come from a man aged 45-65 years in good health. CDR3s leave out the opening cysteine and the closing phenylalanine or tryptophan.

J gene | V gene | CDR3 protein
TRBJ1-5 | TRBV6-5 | ASSSSIVYNQPQH
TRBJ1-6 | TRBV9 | ASSAGGSNSPLH
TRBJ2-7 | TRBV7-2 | ASSLAGQGVHEQY
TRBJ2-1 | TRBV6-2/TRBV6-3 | ASSYPRRVSGGTHNEQF
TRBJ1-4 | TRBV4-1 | ASSRLQGAGEKLF
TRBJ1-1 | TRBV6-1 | ASSALKGLQYTEAF
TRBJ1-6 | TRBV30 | AWNRQGESPLH
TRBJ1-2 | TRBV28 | ASSTAWANYGYT
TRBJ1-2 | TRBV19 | ATTGTVLHYGYT
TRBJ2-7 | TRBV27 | ASSPRGRLPYEQY
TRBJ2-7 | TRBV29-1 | SVEDAGVEQY
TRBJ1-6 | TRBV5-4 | ASSDVRGRSYNSPLH
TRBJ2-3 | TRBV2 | ASTPWELSTDTQY
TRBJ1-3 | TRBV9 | ASRADYSGSTIY
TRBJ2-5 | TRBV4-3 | ASSQEGQRETQY
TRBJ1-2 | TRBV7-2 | ASSLLGGEELWGYT
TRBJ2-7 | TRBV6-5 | ASSYGGTNEQY
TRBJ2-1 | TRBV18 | ASSPDWSHDNEQF
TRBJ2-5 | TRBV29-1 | SVDGGTRETQY
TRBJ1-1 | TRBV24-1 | ATSPGQATVNTEAF
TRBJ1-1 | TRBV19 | ASKGQGHTEAF
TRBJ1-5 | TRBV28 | ASLIRNQPQH
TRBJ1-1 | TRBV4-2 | ASSQAAGTNAPGDTEAF
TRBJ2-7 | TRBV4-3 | ASSQDPLGYEQY
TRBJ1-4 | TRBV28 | ASSSLQGLGEKLF
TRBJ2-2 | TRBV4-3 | ASSQSTSLTGELF
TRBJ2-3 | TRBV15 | ATSKGAADTQY
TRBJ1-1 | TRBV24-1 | AIGFPNTEAF
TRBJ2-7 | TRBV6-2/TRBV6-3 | ASSLLFREQY
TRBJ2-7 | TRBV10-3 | AISEGGQGYYEQY
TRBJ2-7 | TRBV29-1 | SVGDRVQY
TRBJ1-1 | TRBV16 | ASSQSIEAF
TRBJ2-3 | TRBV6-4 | ASSEAQGGTDTQY
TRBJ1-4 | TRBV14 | ASSQVGRGGNEKLF
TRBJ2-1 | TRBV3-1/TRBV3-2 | ASSQVASGYNEQF
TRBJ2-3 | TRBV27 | ASSPIRTGRHTQY
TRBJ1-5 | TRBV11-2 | ASSLEEGTQPQH
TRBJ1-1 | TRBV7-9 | ASSLDRNTEAF
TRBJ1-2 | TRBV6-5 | ASSYSGGVYGYT
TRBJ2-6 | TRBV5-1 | ASRGVGANVLT
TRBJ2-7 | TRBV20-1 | SATGGNEQY
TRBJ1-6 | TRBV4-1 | ASSLLTQANNSPLH
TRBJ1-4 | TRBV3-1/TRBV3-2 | ASSQQGAGEKLF
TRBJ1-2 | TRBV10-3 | AISEFYGYT
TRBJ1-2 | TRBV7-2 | ASSSGQGIVQGYT
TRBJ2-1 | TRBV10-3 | AISAGLAGVTEQF
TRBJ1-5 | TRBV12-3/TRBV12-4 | ASSTGGDQPQH
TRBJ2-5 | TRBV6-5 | ASSYGAGGQETQY
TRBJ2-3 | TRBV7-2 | ASSPQRGRRDTQY
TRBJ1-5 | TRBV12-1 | ASSFAWSGGVMGNQPQH
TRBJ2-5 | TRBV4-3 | ASSQDLGLTPGETQY
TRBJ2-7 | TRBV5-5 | ASSLAVRTGGNEQY
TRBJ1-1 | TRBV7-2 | ASSLALWARRNTEAF
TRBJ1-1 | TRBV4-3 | ASSTQGGLNTEAF
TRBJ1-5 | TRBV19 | ASSILLASLNQPQH
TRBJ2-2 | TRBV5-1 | ASSLGTLAGGYGELF
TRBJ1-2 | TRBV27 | ASSGTGGYYGYT
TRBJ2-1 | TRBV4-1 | ASSHSGLAGEFNEQF